This TCR beta chain stems from a study of blood T cell repertoires in COVID-19. Data came from immunoSEQ multiplex PCR; TCRdb stores just in-frame clones and leaves some out. The sample consists of 65,000 to 90,000 clones, approximately 92% of them appearing once. Germline V gives CDR1 LGHNT, CDR2 FRNRAP. The CDR3 runs 15 residues. V trimming: 3 bases; J trimming: 1 base; junction bases outside the gene matches: 1. The receptor's source is a man older than 75 with acute or convalescent COVID-19. Sequencing was performed on peripheral blood. The chain uses TRBV12-5 and TRBJ2-5; 11 nucleotides align to TRBD1. CDR3: CASGLGTGGQETQYF. CDR3 DNA sequence: TGTGCTAGTGGTTTAGGGACAGGGGGCCAAGAGACCCAGTACTTC.